These 27 T cell receptor beta chains came from one sample sequenced in a study of early T cells in non-severe SARS-CoV-2 infection (dated by TCRdb to the early 2020s). Library preparation was by 5' RACE. The sequencer was a NextSeq 500. TCRdb reanalyzed the raw reads on its own, using fastp at Q25 for trimming and MiXCR for clone calling, and kept in-frame beta chains. CDR3 protein sequences are deduplicated, and each keeps its most common genes and DNA. The sample has about 49,000 distinct CDR3 sequences on record, around 6.5% of them singletons. Jointly, the top ten make up roughly 2.8% of the sample. Sequencing used whole blood, obtained at baseline. The receptors here all came from an adult who was a healthcare worker with PCR-confirmed SARS-CoV-2 infection or an uninfected control (not recorded which).

A few counts support this clonotype. The rearrangement uses TRBV14 and TRBJ2-7; maybe TRBD1 (6 bases). The CDR3 totals 16 residues. Germline values: CDR1 SGHDN, CDR2 FVKESK. Trimming stripped 1 base from V and 4 bases from J, with 17 bases between. The CDR3: CASSQGFLSGVYEQYF. CDR3 nucleotide sequence: TGTGCCAGCAGCCAAGGATTTCTGTCAGGGGTTTACGAGCAGTACTTC.

This clonotype has ten or more counts. J is TRBJ2-2 and V is TRBV7-2; the D gene is possibly TRBD2 (5 bases). The CDR3 is made up of 15 amino acids. The V end was cut by 4 bases, the J end by 3 bases, with 12 bases between. The germline gives CDR1 SGHTA, CDR2 FQGNSA. The CDR3 DNA reads TGTGCCAGCAGCTCCACCAGGACTTACACCGGGGAGCTGTTTTTT. It translates to CASSSTRTYTGELFF.

In this sample, this clonotype turned up many times. This rearrangement joins TRBV7-2 to TRBJ2-1, with 9 bases aligning to TRBD1. The junction had 9 bases not matched to a gene; V was cut back by 1 base and J by 8 bases. From germline, CDR1 is SGHTA and CDR2 FQGNSA. The CDR3 consists of 16 residues. The CDR3 region has the DNA TGTGCCAGCAGCTTAGATGGGACAGGGAGAGGAGATGAGCAGTTCTTC. As protein: CASSLDGTGRGDEQFF.

This clonotype was seen ten or more times. V gene TRBV20-1 combines with J gene TRBJ1-1; D is unresolved. V was shortened by 6 bases and J by 5 bases, with 13 bases between the two germline ends. The CDR3 is 12 amino acids. Germline V lookup: CDR1 DFQATT, CDR2 SNEGSKA (reference sequence). The CDR3 nucleotides are TGCAGTGCCCAACGGGGTCAAACTGAAGCTTTCTTT. This translates into CSAQRGQTEAFF.

This chain connects TRBV11-2 to TRBJ1-1; maybe TRBD1 (5 bases). The germline V gene has CDR1 SGHAT and CDR2 FQNNGV. The CDR3 totals 16 residues. The V end lost 3 bases, the J end lost 0 bases, and 14 bases lay between the germline ends. The DNA for the CDR3 is TGTGCCAGCAGCTTCTATACCGACAGAGTGAACACTGAAGCTTTCTTT. This codes for CASSFYTDRVNTEAFF.

This clonotype has a handful of counts. This chain uses TRBV12-3 or TRBV12-4 with TRBJ2-2, with D unresolved. The CDR3 has 13 amino acids. V dropped 3 bases and J dropped 7 bases, with 9 bases sitting between them. CDR3: CASSFSGGGELFF. In DNA form, the CDR3 reads TGTGCCAGCAGTTTTTCGGGTGGCGGGGAGCTGTTTTTT.

The gene calls are TRBV27 and TRBJ2-2, with D unclear. The CDR3 covers 12 residues. Deletions cut 5 bases from V and 6 bases from J, with 7 bases between. In germline, CDR1 is MNHEY, CDR2 SMNVEV (reference sequence). In DNA, the CDR3 is TGTGCCAGCAGTCCCGTTGCCGGGGAGCTGTTTTTT. Its protein is CASSPVAGELFF.

This clonotype was seen more than once but under ten times. The rearrangement uses TRBV5-1 and TRBJ1-4; D is possibly TRBD1 (5 bases). CDR1 is SGHRS, CDR2 YFSETQ, per germline. This CDR3 contains 15 residues. V lost 0 bases and J lost 7, with 13 bases in between. CDR3 sequence (DNA): TGCGCCAGCAGCTTGGACGGGAACAGGAGTGAAAAACTGTTTTTT. Its protein is CASSLDGNRSEKLFF. The full variable domain, rest sourced from reference TRBV5-1 and TRBJ1-4, is KAGVTQTPRYLIKTRGQQVTLSCSPISGHRSVSWYQQTPGQGLQFLFEYFSETQRNKGNFPGRFSGRQFSNSRSEMNVSTLELGDSALYLCASSLDGNRSEKLFFGSGTQLSVL.

This chain uses TRBV7-9 with TRBJ1-3; no clear D. CDR1 is SEHNR and CDR2 is FQNEAQ in the germline V gene (reference sequence). Trimming took 1 base from V and 0 from J, leaving 7 bases between them. This CDR3 is 15 amino acids long. The CDR3 sequence is CASSLGQHSGNTIYF. CDR3 nucleotide sequence: TGTGCCAGCAGCTTAGGACAACACTCTGGAAACACCATATATTTT.

This clonotype was counted many times. This chain's CDR3 is CACETGETQYF. CDR3 sequence (DNA): TGTGCCTGCGAGACAGGAGAGACCCAGTACTTC. V and J are TRBV30 and TRBJ2-5, with D perhaps TRBD1 (6 bases). This CDR3 region has 11 residues. Germline CDR1 and CDR2: GTSNPN and SVGIG (reference sequence). V lost 6 bases and J 4 bases, leaving 9 bases between the germline ends.

This clonotype appeared many times. CDR3 sequence (DNA): TGTGCCAGCAGCTACGGGCAAGAGACCCAGTACTTC. Translation: CASSYGQETQYF. The V call is TRBV6-6, the J call TRBJ2-5; D ambiguous. V lost 6 bases and J 2 bases, leaving 7 bases between the germline ends. The CDR3 has 12 residues. Looked up from germline, CDR1 is MNHNY and CDR2 is SVGAGI (reference sequence).

This clonotype was picked up many times. This sequence joins TRBV6-2 or TRBV6-3 and TRBJ1-5; no firm D call. Trimming took 6 bases from V and 9 from J, leaving 21 bases between them. Per germline, CDR1 MNHEY and CDR2 SVGEGT. This CDR3 has 15 residues. CDR3 protein: CASRIQSSEAWPQHF. As DNA, the CDR3 is TGTGCCAGCAGAATACAATCTTCGGAGGCATGGCCCCAGCATTTT.

This clonotype was observed at least ten times. The chain employs TRBV15 and TRBJ1-3; D is unclear. The CDR3 totals 16 residues. Germline V lookup: CDR1 LNHNV, CDR2 YYDKDF (reference sequence). Deletions cut 1 base from V and 0 bases from J, with 10 bases between. CDR3 amino acids: CATSRAGRYSGNTIYF. The CDR3 DNA reads as TGTGCCACCAGCAGAGCAGGACGGTACTCTGGAAACACCATATATTTT.

The chain employs TRBV11-2 and TRBJ2-3, with 8 nucleotides matching TRBD2. Germline-derived CDR1 and CDR2 are SGHAT and FQNNGV. The CDR3 has 19 residues. Losses at the gene ends were 2 bases for V and 0 bases for J; bases not matched to a gene: 13. CDR3 sequence: CASSLRVTGGGSSTDTQYF. CDR3 DNA: TGTGCCAGCAGCTTAAGAGTTACTGGCGGGGGGTCCAGCACAGATACGCAGTATTTT. The variable domain in full, completed from reference TRBV11-2 and TRBJ2-3, reads EAGVAQSPRYKIIEKRQSVAFWCNPISGHATLYWYQQILGQGPKLLIQFQNNGVVDDSQLPKDRFSAERLKGVDSTLKIQPAKLEDSAVYLCASSLRVTGGGSSTDTQYFGPGTRLTVL.

This clonotype has only a few counts. The chain joins TRBV6-5 to TRBJ1-6; 7 nucleotides align to TRBD1. Germline trimming cut 6 bases from V and 8 bases from J; bases unmatched to any gene: 7. This CDR3 is built from 14 residues. CDR1 and CDR2 (germline): MNHEY, SVGAGI. The CDR3 sequence is CASSYRGSDSPLHF. CDR3 nucleotides: TGTGCCAGCAGCTACAGGGGTTCGGATTCACCCCTCCACTTT.

This clonotype has ten or more counts. The V gene is TRBV2, the J gene TRBJ2-5; no reliable D call. There are 14 residues in the CDR3. V lost 4 bases and J lost 1, with 10 bases in between. Germline values: CDR1 SNHLY, CDR2 FYNNEI. The CDR3 protein is CASSGAVGQETQYF. Written as DNA, the CDR3 is TGTGCCAGCAGTGGCGCGGTGGGCCAAGAGACCCAGTACTTC. The variable domain in full, completed from reference TRBV2 and TRBJ2-5, reads EPEVTQTPSHQVTQMGQEVILRCVPISNHLYFYWYRQILGQKVEFLVSFYNNEISEKSEIFDDQFSVERPDGSNFTLKIRSTKLEDSAMYFCASSGAVGQETQYFGPGTRLLVL.

The chain recombines TRBV7-2 with TRBJ2-5; D might be TRBD1 or TRBD2, each matching 5 bases. CDR3 length: 15 residues. The germline V and J ends were trimmed by 3 bases and 1 base, with 12 bases remaining between them. Germline V gene sequence: CDR1 SGHTA, CDR2 FQGNSA. Here the CDR3 DNA reads TGTGCCAGCAGCTTTCCCACGGGGCCCCAAGAGACCCAGTACTTC. As protein: CASSFPTGPQETQYF.

This clonotype was detected ten times or more. The chain has TRBV11-3 and TRBJ2-3; the match to TRBD2 covers 10 bases. The CDR3 runs to 14 residues. CDR1 and CDR2 (germline): SGHNT, YENEEA. V shed 4 bases and J 6 bases; nucleotides not matched to a gene: 4. This chain's CDR3 is CASSSLAGADTQYF. DNA of the CDR3: TGTGCCAGCAGCTCCCTAGCGGGGGCGGATACGCAGTATTTT.

This clonotype showed up many times. This chain connects TRBV14 to TRBJ1-1; 7 nucleotides agree with TRBD1. In germline, CDR1 is SGHDN, CDR2 FVKESK. CDR3 length: 14 amino acids. The trim removed 1 base at V and 5 bases at J, leaving 4 bases unmatched. The CDR3 coding sequence is TGTGCCAGCAGCCAAGTAGGGGGCCGGACTGAAGCTTTCTTT. Protein sequence: CASSQVGGRTEAFF.

J is TRBJ1-2 and V is TRBV20-1; unclear D gene. This CDR3 spans 15 amino acids. Looked up from germline, CDR1 is DFQATT and CDR2 is SNEGSKA (reference sequence). With 0 bases removed from V and 0 bases from J, the gap between germline ends came to 11 bases. The CDR3 coding sequence is TGCAGTGCTAGAGATAAGACACAAGCTAACTATGGCTACACCTTC. Translation gives CSARDKTQANYGYTF.

The chain links TRBV15 to TRBJ2-5; D is unresolved. Germline V gene lookup returns CDR1 LNHNV and CDR2 YYDKDF (reference sequence). This CDR3 has 12 residues. Trimming took 0 bases from V and 7 from J, leaving 6 bases between them. CDR3 in amino acids: CATSRDFGTQYF. In DNA form, the CDR3 reads TGTGCCACCAGCAGAGATTTTGGGACCCAGTACTTC.

The rearrangement links TRBV7-9 to TRBJ2-1; D is unclear. This CDR3 spans 13 amino acids. Looked up from germline, CDR1 is SEHNR and CDR2 is FQNEAQ (reference sequence). Trimming shortened V by 3 bases and J by 6 bases, and 9 bases separated the two germline ends. In DNA, the CDR3 is TGTGCCAGCAGCTTGCCGACCGGCAATGAGCAGTTCTTC. It translates to CASSLPTGNEQFF.

This clonotype occurred many times. The chain links TRBV24-1 to TRBJ1-2; D unresolved. The CDR3 sequence is 12 residues long. With 0 bases removed from V and 8 bases from J, the gap between germline ends came to 6 bases. The germline V gene has CDR1 KGHDR and CDR2 SFDVKD. Written as DNA, the CDR3 is TGTGCCACCAGTGATTTGGAGAGGGGCTACACCTTC. Its protein product is CATSDLERGYTF.

This clonotype came up a few times. The rearrangement links TRBV7-3 to TRBJ2-6, with 7 nucleotides matching TRBD1. The CDR3 sequence is 17 residues long. V shed 4 bases, J shed 0 bases, and the junction held 6 bases outside the gene matches. Germline loops: CDR1 SGHTA, CDR2 FQGTGA. In DNA form, the CDR3 reads TGTGCCAGCAGCTCCCGCGGACAGGCCTCTGGGGCCAACGTCCTGACTTTC. Protein sequence: CASSSRGQASGANVLTF.

This clonotype was counted ten times or more. The chain joins TRBV24-1 to TRBJ2-2; tentatively, D is TRBD1 (6 bases). Trimming stripped 9 bases from V and 0 bases from J, with 7 bases between. The CDR3 extends over 13 amino acids. Per the germline V gene, CDR1 is KGHDR and CDR2 is SFDVKD. The CDR3 sequence is CATGTPNTGELFF. CDR3 nucleotide sequence: TGTGCCACCGGGACACCGAACACCGGGGAGCTGTTTTTT.

At least ten counts were recorded for this clonotype. This chain joins TRBV2 and TRBJ2-5, with 9 nucleotides matching TRBD2. The CDR3 is 15 residues long. CDR1 and CDR2 (germline): SNHLY, FYNNEI. V lost 1 base to trimming and J lost 2 bases; unmatched junction nucleotides: 2. CDR3 nucleotides: TGTGCCAGCAGTGAAGAAGCGGGGGGTCAAGAGACCCAGTACTTC. It translates to CASSEEAGGQETQYF. Full variable domain (remainder filled in from reference TRBV2 and TRBJ2-5): EPEVTQTPSHQVTQMGQEVILRCVPISNHLYFYWYRQILGQKVEFLVSFYNNEISEKSEIFDDQFSVERPDGSNFTLKIRSTKLEDSAMYFCASSEEAGGQETQYFGPGTRLLVL.

This clonotype was seen many times. This chain links TRBV29-1 with TRBJ1-5, with D perhaps matching TRBD1 (6 bases). V lost 4 bases and J 3 bases, leaving 13 bases between the germline ends. The germline CDR1 and CDR2 sequences are SQVTM and ANQGSEA. There are 14 residues in the CDR3. Here the CDR3 DNA reads TGCAGCGTTGGGCTCGGGGGCTACAATCAGCCCCAGCATTTT. This gives the protein CSVGLGGYNQPQHF.